The present T cell receptor beta chain was sequenced within a study of T cells after yellow fever vaccination. Whole-study findings and limits: The secondary response showed a weaker magnitude and a faster peak, day 5 versus 15. Within FACS-sorted repertoires, abundant clonotypes contaminating from the bulk population could be present.

5'RACE template switching produced TCR cDNA carrying a universal primer site and UMIs. TCRdb re-analysed the 5' RACE reads in MiXCR, keeping a single row per CDR3 protein. The sample yields around 120,000 distinct CDR3 sequences, roughly 6.8% seen once. This clonotype was found many times. The target antigen is unknown. The length of the CDR3 is 16 residues. Germline V gene lookup returns CDR1 SGHKS and CDR2 YYEKEE (reference sequence). Between the trimmed V and J ends, which lost 4 bases and 4 bases, there was a span of 19 bases. The sequences come from CD4+ T cells sorted from PBMCs, collected around 45 days after the first yellow fever vaccination. The chain links TRBV5-5 to TRBJ2-3, with D possibly being TRBD1 or TRBD2 (5 bases each). The receptor was isolated from a man aged 18-30 years who received the YFV17D yellow fever vaccine. The CDR3 loop reads CASSQAPGGNADTQYF. CDR3 DNA sequence: TGTGCCAGCAGCCAGGCCCCTGGGGGAAACGCAGATACGCAGTATTTT.